This T cell receptor beta chain was sequenced for a study of blood T cell repertoires in COVID-19. About the research overall: There were acute and convalescent COVID-19 samples, and they came from the United States, Italy and Spain. Nucleic acid was either cDNA or gDNA, and it came from T cells, B-cell-depleted T cells, or PBMCs.

V shed 3 bases and J 4 bases; nucleotides not matched to a gene: 2. From germline, CDR1 is KGHSH and CDR2 LQKENI. The CDR3 contains 13 residues. In terms of age and location, participants ranged from roughly 18 to 90 years and lived in about 25 US areas. Some clones are missing from TCRdb's copy, which holds only in-frame ones; the method was immunoSEQ multiplex PCR. The sample carries approximately 210,000 clones, roughly 79% recorded once. The TCR originated in a woman aged 50 to 65 with acute COVID-19. Source material: PBMCs or T cells enriched from blood (not recorded which). This chain connects TRBV18 to TRBJ2-5, with TRBD1 matching over 7 bases. In DNA form, the CDR3 reads TGTGCCAGCTCACCCGACAGGGCAGAGACCCAGTACTTC. It translates to CASSPDRAETQYF.